This T cell receptor beta chain was obtained from a study of blood T cell repertoires in COVID-19. Germline CDR1 is SQVTM and CDR2 is ANQGSEA. Trimming shortened V by 3 bases and J by 4 bases, and 12 bases separated the two germline ends. The CDR3 length is 13 residues. As originally analysed: Estimation of nucleated cell counts was performed using reference gene primer amplification. Generated by immunoSEQ multiplex PCR, the TCRdb table keeps only in-frame clones and is missing some. For V, J and clone size, that table is used; D and trimming come from the DNA. This sample has 200,000 to 250,000 clones, with 82% found just once. Recovered status in Cohort 3 required two negative PCRs, clearance, or symptom resolution.

This receptor was taken from a woman aged 60 to 75 who had recovered from COVID-19. Sequenced sample: PBMCs or T cells enriched from blood (not recorded which). The rearrangement links TRBV29-1 to TRBJ2-5, with a tentative D call TRBD2 (5 bases). The CDR3 sequence is CSVDPGSGETQYF. CDR3 in DNA: TGCAGCGTTGACCCGGGATCGGGAGAGACCCAGTACTTC.